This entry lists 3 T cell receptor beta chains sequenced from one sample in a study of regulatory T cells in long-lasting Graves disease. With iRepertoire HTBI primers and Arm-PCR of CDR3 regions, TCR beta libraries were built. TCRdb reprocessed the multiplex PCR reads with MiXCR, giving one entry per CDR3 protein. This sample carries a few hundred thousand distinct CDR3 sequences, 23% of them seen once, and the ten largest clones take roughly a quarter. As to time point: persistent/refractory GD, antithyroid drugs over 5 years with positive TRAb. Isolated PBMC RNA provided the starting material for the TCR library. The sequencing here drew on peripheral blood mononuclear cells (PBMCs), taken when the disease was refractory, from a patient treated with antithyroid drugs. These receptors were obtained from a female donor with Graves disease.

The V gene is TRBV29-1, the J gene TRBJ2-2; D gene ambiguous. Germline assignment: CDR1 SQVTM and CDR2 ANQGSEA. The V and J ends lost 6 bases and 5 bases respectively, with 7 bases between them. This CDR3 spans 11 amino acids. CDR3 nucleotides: TGCAGCGTGAAGGCAACCGGGGAGCTGTTTTTT. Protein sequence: CSVKATGELFF.

The CDR3 loop reads CASSYSGIQYF. CDR3 nucleotides: TGTGCCAGCAGCTATAGTGGAATTCAGTACTTC. This chain connects TRBV6-1 to TRBJ2-5; D remains unclear. V was pared by 6 bases and J by 11 bases, with 13 bases between. The CDR3 runs 11 residues. CDR1 is MNHNS and CDR2 is SASEGT in the germline V gene.

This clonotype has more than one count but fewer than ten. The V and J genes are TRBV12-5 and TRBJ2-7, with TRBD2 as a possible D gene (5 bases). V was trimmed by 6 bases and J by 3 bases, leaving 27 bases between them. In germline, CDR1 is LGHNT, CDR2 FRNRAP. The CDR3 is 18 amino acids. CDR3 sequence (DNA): TGTGCTAGTGGATATCCCAAAGAGGGCGTCTCAGTCGACTACGAGCAGTACTTC. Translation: CASGYPKEGVSVDYEQYF.